This TCR beta chain was retrieved from a study of PD-1 blockade in classical Hodgkin lymphoma. There was relapse after autologous stem cell transplantation in every patient, and there was variation in brentuximab vedotin exposure. TCRdb's table, derived via immunoSEQ multiplex PCR, lists solely in-frame clones and lacks some. This sample has roughly 62,000 clones; about 87% occur once, and the top ten carry approximately 12%. Germline V gene sequence: CDR1 SGHVS, CDR2 FNYEAQ. There are 15 residues in the CDR3. V shed 3 bases, J shed 4 bases, and the junction held 9 bases outside the gene matches. This chain uses TRBV7-6 with TRBJ2-7; 7 bases map to TRBD2. The specimen comprised peripheral blood mononuclear cells (PBMCs), sampled at baseline. This receptor was obtained from a human donor with classical Hodgkin lymphoma. CDR3 in DNA: TGTGCCAGCAGCTTCGGTCCAGCGGGGTCGTACGAGCAGTACTTC. It encodes CASSFGPAGSYEQYF.